The 14 T cell receptor beta chains given below trace back to one sample, sequenced in a study of early T cells in non-severe SARS-CoV-2 infection (TCRdb year 2021). Library method: 5' RACE. Sequencer: NextSeq 500. TCRdb ran its own pipeline on the public reads, namely fastp trimming at Q25 and MiXCR clone calling, and kept in-frame beta chains. Every distinct CDR3 protein forms one entry, paired with its most common genes and DNA. A total of about 54,000 distinct CDR3 sequences appear in this sample, less than 9.5% of them only once. The ten largest account for over 9.5% of the sample. The sequencing here drew on whole blood, taken at baseline. The receptors here all came from an adult who was a healthcare worker with PCR-confirmed SARS-CoV-2 infection or an uninfected control (not recorded which).

The chain combines TRBV10-2 with TRBJ2-7; 7 bases match TRBD2. Germline assignment: CDR1 WSHSY and CDR2 SAAADI. The CDR3 sequence is 14 residues long. Unmatched junction bases numbered 8, after V lost 8 bases and J lost 1 base. The CDR3 loop reads CASRSAGVSYEQYF. The CDR3 nucleotides are TGCGCCAGCCGATCGGCGGGAGTTTCCTACGAGCAGTACTTC.

A few counts support this clonotype. The chain links TRBV7-9 to TRBJ2-3; D remains ambiguous. Germline V gene data show CDR1 as SEHNR and CDR2 as FQNEAQ (reference sequence). This CDR3 has 15 amino acids. Trimming left V 4 bases short and J 0 bases short, with 11 bases between. CDR3 residues: CASSSTPGSTDTQYF. CDR3 nucleotides: TGTGCCAGCAGCTCCACACCGGGCAGCACAGATACGCAGTATTTT.

This clonotype appeared a few times. V is TRBV12-3 or TRBV12-4 and J is TRBJ2-7; D might be TRBD1 (6 bases). V lost 3 bases to trimming and J lost 5 bases, with 11 bases between them. This CDR3 comprises 13 residues. The CDR3 sequence is CASSFRQGNEQYF. CDR3 bases: TGTGCCAGCAGTTTCCGGCAGGGGAACGAGCAGTACTTC.

This clonotype was counted many times. The CDR3 nucleotides read TGTGCCAGCAGCCGAGGGACTAGCGCCTCCTACGAGCAGTACTTC. Translated: CASSRGTSASYEQYF. V is TRBV7-3 and J is TRBJ2-7, with TRBD2 matching 10 bases. The junction had 4 bases not matched to a gene; V was cut back by 5 bases and J by 0 bases. CDR3 length: 15 residues. Per germline, CDR1 SGHTA and CDR2 FQGTGA.

Many counts were recorded for this clonotype. This chain links TRBV7-9 with TRBJ1-5; D ambiguous. This CDR3 has 11 amino acids. V lost 5 bases and J 10 bases, leaving 9 bases between the germline ends. Per the germline V gene, CDR1 is SEHNR and CDR2 is FQNEAQ (reference sequence). The CDR3 loop reads CASSLEGPQHF. DNA of the CDR3: TGTGCCAGCAGCCTAGAGGGACCCCAGCATTTT.

This clonotype was observed a handful of times. The chain uses TRBV5-8 and TRBJ2-4; tentatively, D is TRBD1 (6 bases). With 4 bases removed from V and 0 bases from J, the gap between germline ends came to 14 bases. CDR1 SGHTS and CDR2 YDEGEE come from the germline V gene. CDR3 length: 16 residues. The CDR3 is CASSPGTYIAKNIQYF. The DNA of the CDR3 is TGTGCCAGCAGCCCCGGGACATACATAGCCAAAAACATTCAGTACTTC.

The rearrangement uses TRBV27 and TRBJ2-1; either TRBD1 or TRBD2 may supply D (5 bases each). Trimming took off 2 bases at V and 7 bases at J, with 18 bases between the two ends. The CDR3 is made up of 16 amino acids. Looked up from germline, CDR1 is MNHEY and CDR2 is SMNVEV (reference sequence). CDR3 protein: CASSLRFETEGNEQFF. For the CDR3, the DNA is TGTGCCAGCAGTTTACGCTTCGAGACAGAGGGTAATGAGCAGTTCTTC.

This clonotype was picked up a small number of times. V gene TRBV6-5 combines with J gene TRBJ2-7; D uncertain. This CDR3 spans 11 amino acids. V was trimmed by 4 bases and J by 6 bases, leaving 7 bases between them. The germline gives CDR1 MNHEY, CDR2 SVGAGI. CDR3 in amino acids: CASSSVTEQYF. CDR3 DNA sequence: TGTGCCAGCAGTTCCGTAACCGAGCAGTACTTC.

This clonotype was counted between two and nine times. The chain employs TRBV9 and TRBJ1-4; D not certain. V was cut by 4 bases and J by 2 bases, with 12 bases left in between. Germline V gene sequence: CDR1 SGDLS, CDR2 YYNGEE. The CDR3 is made up of 15 amino acids. In DNA, the CDR3 is TGTGCCAGCAGCCGTTTTCAAGGGACTAATGAAAAACTGTTTTTT. Translating it yields CASSRFQGTNEKLFF.

This clonotype was counted at least ten times. J is TRBJ2-5 and V is TRBV6-5; D may be TRBD2 (6 bases). This CDR3 contains 16 residues. V gave up 1 base and J gave up 0 bases, with 12 bases separating them. Germline V gene data show CDR1 as MNHEY and CDR2 as SVGAGI. The CDR3 sequence is CASSYWGTDYQETQYF. In DNA, the CDR3 is TGTGCCAGCAGTTACTGGGGGACTGACTACCAAGAGACCCAGTACTTC.

Many counts were recorded for this clonotype. The V call is TRBV25-1, the J call TRBJ1-1; 7 bases line up with TRBD1. V lost 6 bases and J lost 6; bases outside the gene matches: 7. The V gene's germline CDR1 is MGHDK and CDR2 SYGVNS. The CDR3 consists of 13 residues. CDR3 bases: TGTGCCAGCAGAGCAAACAGGGGCCCTGAAGCTTTCTTT. Protein sequence: CASRANRGPEAFF. Drawing the rest from reference TRBV25-1 and TRBJ1-1, the complete variable domain is EADIYQTPRYLVIGTGKKITLECSQTMGHDKMYWYQQDPGMELHLIHYSYGVNSTEKGDLSSESTVSRIRTEHFPLTLESARPSHTSQYLCASRANRGPEAFFGQGTRLTVV.

This clonotype appeared a few times. This rearrangement joins TRBV3-1 to TRBJ2-7, with D possibly matching TRBD1 (6 bases). Germline assignment: CDR1 LGHDT and CDR2 YNNKEL (reference sequence). The length of the CDR3 is 15 residues. V was cut by 4 bases and J by 3 bases, with 16 bases left in between. The CDR3 protein is CASSRMTGLGYEQYF. In nucleotides, the CDR3 is TGTGCCAGCAGCCGAATGACAGGTCTGGGCTACGAGCAGTACTTC.

This clonotype was detected many times. The chain links TRBV5-6 to TRBJ1-5, with 8 bases aligning to TRBD1. Germline V gene lookup returns CDR1 SGHDT and CDR2 YYEEEE. This CDR3 is built from 18 residues. The J segment lost 6 bases and the V segment lost 0 bases, leaving 14 bases of the junction unmatched. In DNA form, the CDR3 reads TGTGCCAGCAGCTTGGGGACTCAGGGGGCGATGCTTTCTCAGCCCCAGCATTTT. Translated: CASSLGTQGAMLSQPQHF.

CDR3 coding DNA: TGTGCCAGCAGTGTAATTCGTTGGAACGTCAATCAGCCCCAGCATTTT. Translation: CASSVIRWNVNQPQHF. This chain joins TRBV6-1 and TRBJ1-5; no definite D call. Germline V gene lookup returns CDR1 MNHNS and CDR2 SASEGT. The V end was cut by 4 bases, the J end by 3 bases, with 16 bases between. The CDR3 spans 16 residues.